The 3 T cell receptor beta chains presented below share a single source sample, sequenced in a study of blood T cell repertoires in COVID-19. Using immunoSEQ multiplex PCR, the repertoire was profiled, and TCRdb retains in-frame clones only, with some absent. The sample has approximately 88,000 clones, about 90% seen once. Sequenced input: peripheral blood. The receptor source for this set is a woman aged 45-65 years in a cohort sampled during active COVID-19.

The gene calls are TRBV4-2 and TRBJ2-1, with 12 bases identical to TRBD2. V gave up 3 bases and J gave up 1 base; unmatched junction bases: 4. This CDR3 has 17 residues. From germline, CDR1 is LGHNA and CDR2 YNFKEQ. The CDR3 DNA is TGTGCCAGCAGCCAGTGGGGGACTAGCGGGTCCTACAATGAGCAGTTCTTC. Residues: CASSQWGTSGSYNEQFF.

The chain couples TRBV5-6 to TRBJ2-7, with 7 bases fitting TRBD1. Germline lookup yields CDR1 SGHDT and CDR2 YYEEEE. J gave up 2 bases and V 2 bases, and 13 bases lay outside the gene matches. This CDR3 comprises 17 residues. The CDR3 reads CASSFLPTGVQPYEQYF. CDR3 nucleotides: TGTGCCAGCAGCTTCTTACCAACAGGGGTGCAACCCTACGAGCAGTACTTC.

V is TRBV19 and J is TRBJ2-7; 7 bases line up with TRBD1. The CDR3 contains 16 residues. V shed 3 bases, J shed 3 bases, and the junction held 11 bases outside the gene matches. Per germline, CDR1 LNHDA and CDR2 SQIVND (reference sequence). CDR3 coding DNA: TGTGCCAGTAGTATCGGGGAGACAGGGTCGGGCTACGAGCAGTACTTC. Its protein product is CASSIGETGSGYEQYF.